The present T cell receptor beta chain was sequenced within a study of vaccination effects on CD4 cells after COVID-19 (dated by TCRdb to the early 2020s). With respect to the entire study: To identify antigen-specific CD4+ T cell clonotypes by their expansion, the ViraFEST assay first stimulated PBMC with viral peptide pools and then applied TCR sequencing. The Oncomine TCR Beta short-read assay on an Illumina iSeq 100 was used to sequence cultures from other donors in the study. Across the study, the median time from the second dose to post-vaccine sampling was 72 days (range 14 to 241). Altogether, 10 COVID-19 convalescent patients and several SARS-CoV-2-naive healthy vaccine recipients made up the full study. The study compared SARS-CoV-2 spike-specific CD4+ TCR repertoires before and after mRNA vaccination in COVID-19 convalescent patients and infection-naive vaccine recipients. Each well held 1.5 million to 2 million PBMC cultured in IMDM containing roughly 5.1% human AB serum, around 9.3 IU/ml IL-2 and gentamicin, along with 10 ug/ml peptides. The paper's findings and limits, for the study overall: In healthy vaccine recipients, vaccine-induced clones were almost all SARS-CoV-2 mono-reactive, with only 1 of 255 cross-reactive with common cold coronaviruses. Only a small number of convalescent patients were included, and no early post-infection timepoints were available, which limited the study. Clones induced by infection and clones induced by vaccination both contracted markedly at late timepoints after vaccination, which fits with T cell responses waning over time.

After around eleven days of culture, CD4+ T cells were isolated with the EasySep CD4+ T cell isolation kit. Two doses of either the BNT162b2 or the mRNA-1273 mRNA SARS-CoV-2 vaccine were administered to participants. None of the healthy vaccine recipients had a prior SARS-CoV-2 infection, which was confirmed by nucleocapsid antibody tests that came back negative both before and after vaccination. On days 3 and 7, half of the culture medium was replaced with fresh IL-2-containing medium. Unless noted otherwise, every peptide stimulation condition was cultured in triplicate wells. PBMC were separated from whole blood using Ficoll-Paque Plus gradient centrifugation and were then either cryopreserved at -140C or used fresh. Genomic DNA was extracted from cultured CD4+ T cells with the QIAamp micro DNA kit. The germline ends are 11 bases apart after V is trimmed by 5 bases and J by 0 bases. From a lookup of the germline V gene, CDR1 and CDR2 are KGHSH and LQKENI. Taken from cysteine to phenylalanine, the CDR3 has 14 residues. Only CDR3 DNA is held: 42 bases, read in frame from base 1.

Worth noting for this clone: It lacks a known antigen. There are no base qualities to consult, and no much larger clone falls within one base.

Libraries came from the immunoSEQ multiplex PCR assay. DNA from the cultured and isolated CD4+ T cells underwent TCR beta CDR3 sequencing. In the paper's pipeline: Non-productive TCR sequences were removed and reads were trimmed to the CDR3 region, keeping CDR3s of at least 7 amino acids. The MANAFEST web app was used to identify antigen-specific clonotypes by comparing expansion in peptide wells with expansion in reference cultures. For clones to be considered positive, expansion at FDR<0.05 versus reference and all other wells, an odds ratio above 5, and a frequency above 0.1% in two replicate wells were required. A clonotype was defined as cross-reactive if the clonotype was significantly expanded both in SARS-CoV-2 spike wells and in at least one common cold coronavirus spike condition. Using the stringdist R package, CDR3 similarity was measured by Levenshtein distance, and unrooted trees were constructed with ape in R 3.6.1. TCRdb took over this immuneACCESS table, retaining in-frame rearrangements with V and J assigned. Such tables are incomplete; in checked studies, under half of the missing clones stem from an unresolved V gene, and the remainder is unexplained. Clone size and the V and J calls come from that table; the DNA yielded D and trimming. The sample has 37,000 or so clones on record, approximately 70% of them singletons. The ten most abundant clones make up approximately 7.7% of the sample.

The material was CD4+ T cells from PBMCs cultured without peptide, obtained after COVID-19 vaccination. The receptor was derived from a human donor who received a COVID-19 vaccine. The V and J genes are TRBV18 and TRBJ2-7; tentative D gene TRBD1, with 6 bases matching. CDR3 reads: CASSEFRGSYEQYF. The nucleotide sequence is TGTGCCAGCTCAGAATTCAGGGGCTCCTACGAGCAGTACTTC. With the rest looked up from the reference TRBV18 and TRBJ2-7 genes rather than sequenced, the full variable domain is NAGVMQNPRHLVRRRGQEARLRCSPMKGHSHVYWYRQLPEEGLKFMVYLQKENIIDESGMPKERFSAEFPKEGPSILRIQQVVRGDSAAYFCASSEFRGSYEQYFGPGTRLTVT.